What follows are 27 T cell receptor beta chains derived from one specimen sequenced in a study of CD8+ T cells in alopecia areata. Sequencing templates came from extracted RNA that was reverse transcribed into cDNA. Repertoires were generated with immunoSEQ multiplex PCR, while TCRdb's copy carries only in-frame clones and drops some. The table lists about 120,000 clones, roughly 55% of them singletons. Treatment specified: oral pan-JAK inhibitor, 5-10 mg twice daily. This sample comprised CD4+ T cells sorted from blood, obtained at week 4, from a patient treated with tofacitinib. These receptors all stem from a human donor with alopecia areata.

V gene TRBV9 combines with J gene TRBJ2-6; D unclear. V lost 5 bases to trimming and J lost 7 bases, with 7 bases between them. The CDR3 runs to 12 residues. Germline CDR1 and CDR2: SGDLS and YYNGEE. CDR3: CASRDLANVLTF. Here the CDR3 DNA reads TGTGCCAGCAGGGACCTAGCCAACGTCCTGACTTTC.

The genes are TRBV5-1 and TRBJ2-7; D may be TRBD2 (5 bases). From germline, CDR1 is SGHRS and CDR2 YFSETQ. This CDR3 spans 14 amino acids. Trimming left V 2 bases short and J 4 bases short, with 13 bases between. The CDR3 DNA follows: TGCGCCAGCAGCTTAGCCAGCGGACCTTACGAGCAGTACTTC. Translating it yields CASSLASGPYEQYF. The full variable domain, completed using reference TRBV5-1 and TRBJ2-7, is KAGVTQTPRYLIKTRGQQVTLSCSPISGHRSVSWYQQTPGQGLQFLFEYFSETQRNKGNFPGRFSGRQFSNSRSEMNVSTLELGDSALYLCASSLASGPYEQYFGPGTRLTVT.

The CDR3 protein is CASSFYNSGTEAFF. The DNA for the CDR3 is TGTGCCAGCAGTTTCTACAACTCAGGGACTGAAGCTTTCTTT. J is TRBJ1-1 and V is TRBV27; perhaps TRBD1 as D (5 bases). The CDR3 runs 14 residues. Germline-derived CDR1 and CDR2 are MNHEY and SMNVEV (reference sequence). V lost 3 bases, J lost 5 bases, and 13 bases lay in between.

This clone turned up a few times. CDR3 sequence (DNA): TGCGCCAGCAGCCCCCTGGTGCAGAGGGACGCTTTCTTT. The encoded protein is CASSPLVQRDAFF. The chain couples TRBV5-1 to TRBJ1-1, with a tentative D call TRBD1 (5 bases). V lost 4 bases and J lost 11, with 18 bases in between. The germline gives CDR1 SGHRS, CDR2 YFSETQ. The CDR3 spans 13 residues.

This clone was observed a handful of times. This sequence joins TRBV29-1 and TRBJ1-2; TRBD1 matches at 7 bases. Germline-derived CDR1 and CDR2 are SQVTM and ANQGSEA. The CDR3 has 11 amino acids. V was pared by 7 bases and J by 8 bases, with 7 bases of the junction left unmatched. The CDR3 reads CSGKTGFGYTF. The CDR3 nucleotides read TGCAGCGGGAAGACAGGGTTCGGCTACACCTTC.

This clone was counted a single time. The CDR3 region has the DNA TGTGCCTGGATCGCGCCCGGGTGGTACCAAGAGACCCAGTACTTC. Translation gives CAWIAPGWYQETQYF. This sequence joins TRBV30 and TRBJ2-5; D remains unclear. Germline V gene lookup returns CDR1 GTSNPN and CDR2 SVGIG (reference sequence). V dropped 4 bases and J dropped 0 bases, with 15 bases sitting between them. The CDR3 extends over 15 amino acids.

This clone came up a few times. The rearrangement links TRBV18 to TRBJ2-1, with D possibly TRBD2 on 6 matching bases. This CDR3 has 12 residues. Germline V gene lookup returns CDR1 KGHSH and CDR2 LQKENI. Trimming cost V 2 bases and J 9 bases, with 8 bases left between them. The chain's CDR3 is CASSPAGFEQFF. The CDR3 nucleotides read TGTGCCAGCTCACCAGCGGGGTTTGAGCAGTTCTTC.

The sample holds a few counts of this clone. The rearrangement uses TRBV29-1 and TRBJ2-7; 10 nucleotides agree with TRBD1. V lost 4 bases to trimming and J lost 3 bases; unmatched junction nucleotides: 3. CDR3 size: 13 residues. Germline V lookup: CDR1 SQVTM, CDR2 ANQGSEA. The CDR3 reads CSVVRDRGYEQYF. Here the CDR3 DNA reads TGCAGCGTTGTAAGGGACAGGGGCTACGAGCAGTACTTC.

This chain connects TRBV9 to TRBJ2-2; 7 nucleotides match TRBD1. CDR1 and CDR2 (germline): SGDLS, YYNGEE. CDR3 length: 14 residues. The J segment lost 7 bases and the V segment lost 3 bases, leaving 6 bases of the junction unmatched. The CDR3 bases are TGTGCCAGCAGCGCCGGACAGGTTAACGGGGAGCTGTTTTTT. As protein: CASSAGQVNGELFF.

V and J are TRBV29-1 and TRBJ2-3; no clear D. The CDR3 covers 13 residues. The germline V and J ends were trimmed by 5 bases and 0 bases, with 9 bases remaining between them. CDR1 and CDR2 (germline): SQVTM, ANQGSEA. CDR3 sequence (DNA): TGCAGCGTTCGGGCACCCAGCACAGATACGCAGTATTTT. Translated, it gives CSVRAPSTDTQYF.

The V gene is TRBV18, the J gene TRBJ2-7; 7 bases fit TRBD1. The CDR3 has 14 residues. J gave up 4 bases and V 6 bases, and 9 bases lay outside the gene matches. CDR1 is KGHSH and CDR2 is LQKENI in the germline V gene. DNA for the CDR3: TGTGCCAGCTCTACCCAGGGGGAAGGGTACGAGCAGTACTTC. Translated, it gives CASSTQGEGYEQYF.

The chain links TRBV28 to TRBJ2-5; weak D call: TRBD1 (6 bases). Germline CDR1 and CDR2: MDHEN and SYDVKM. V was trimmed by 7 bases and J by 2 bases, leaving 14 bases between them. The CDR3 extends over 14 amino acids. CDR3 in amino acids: CASNPGQFQETQYF. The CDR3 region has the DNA TGTGCCAGCAACCCTGGACAGTTTCAAGAGACCCAGTACTTC.

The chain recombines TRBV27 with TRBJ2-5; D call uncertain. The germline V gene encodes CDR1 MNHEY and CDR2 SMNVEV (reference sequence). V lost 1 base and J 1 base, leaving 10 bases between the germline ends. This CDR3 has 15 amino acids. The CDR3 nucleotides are TGTGCCAGCAGTTTATTCGGCGTAACCCAAGAGACCCAGTACTTC. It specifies CASSLFGVTQETQYF.

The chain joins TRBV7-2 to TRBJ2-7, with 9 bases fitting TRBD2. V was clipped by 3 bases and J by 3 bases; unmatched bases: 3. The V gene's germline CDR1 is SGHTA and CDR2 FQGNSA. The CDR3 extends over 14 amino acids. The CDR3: CASSFQRGDYEQYF. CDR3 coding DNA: TGTGCCAGCAGCTTCCAGCGGGGGGACTACGAGCAGTACTTC.

CDR3 amino acids: CASSLAGGGNQPQHF. The DNA for the CDR3 is TGTGCCAGCAGCTTAGCAGGGGGTGGCAATCAGCCCCAGCATTTT. V usage is TRBV7-9 and J usage is TRBJ1-5; TRBD1 is a possible D gene (6 bases). This CDR3 has 15 residues. Trimming stripped 0 bases from V and 2 bases from J, with 8 bases between. The V gene's germline CDR1 is SEHNR and CDR2 FQNEAQ (reference sequence).

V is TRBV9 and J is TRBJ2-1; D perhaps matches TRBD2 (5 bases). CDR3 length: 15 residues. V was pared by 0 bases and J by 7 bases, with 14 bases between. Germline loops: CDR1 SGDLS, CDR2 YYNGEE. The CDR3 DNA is TGTGCCAGCAGCGTAGGAATCAAGCGGCGGAATGAGCAGTTCTTC. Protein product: CASSVGIKRRNEQFF. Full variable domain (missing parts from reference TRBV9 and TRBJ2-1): DSGVTQTPKHLITATGQRVTLRCSPRSGDLSVYWYQQSLDQGLQFLIQYYNGEERAKGNILERFSAQQFPDLHSELNLSSLELGDSALYFCASSVGIKRRNEQFFGPGTRLTVL.

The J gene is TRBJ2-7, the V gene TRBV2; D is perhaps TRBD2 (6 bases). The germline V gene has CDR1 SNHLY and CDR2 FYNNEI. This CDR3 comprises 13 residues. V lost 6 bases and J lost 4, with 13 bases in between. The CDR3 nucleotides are TGTGCCAGCAGCCCCGGGAGTCGGTACGAGCAGTACTTC. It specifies CASSPGSRYEQYF.

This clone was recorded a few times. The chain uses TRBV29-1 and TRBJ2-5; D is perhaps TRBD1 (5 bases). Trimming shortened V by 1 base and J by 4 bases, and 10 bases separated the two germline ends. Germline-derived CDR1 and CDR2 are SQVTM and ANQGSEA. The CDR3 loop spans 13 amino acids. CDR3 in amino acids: CSVEVGRAETQYF. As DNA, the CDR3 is TGCAGCGTTGAAGTCGGCAGGGCAGAGACCCAGTACTTC.

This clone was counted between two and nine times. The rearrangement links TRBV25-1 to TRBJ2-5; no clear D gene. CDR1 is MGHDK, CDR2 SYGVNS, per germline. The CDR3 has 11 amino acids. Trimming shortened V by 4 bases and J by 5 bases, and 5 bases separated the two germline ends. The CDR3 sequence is CASSAFETQYF. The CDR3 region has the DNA TGTGCCAGCAGTGCTTTTGAGACCCAGTACTTC.

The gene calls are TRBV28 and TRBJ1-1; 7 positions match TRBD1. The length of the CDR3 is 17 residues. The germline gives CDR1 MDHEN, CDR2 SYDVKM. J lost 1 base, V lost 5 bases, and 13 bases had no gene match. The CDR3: CASSNYRGPGENTEAFF. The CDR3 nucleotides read TGTGCCAGCAGTAACTACAGGGGCCCTGGCGAGAACACTGAAGCTTTCTTT.

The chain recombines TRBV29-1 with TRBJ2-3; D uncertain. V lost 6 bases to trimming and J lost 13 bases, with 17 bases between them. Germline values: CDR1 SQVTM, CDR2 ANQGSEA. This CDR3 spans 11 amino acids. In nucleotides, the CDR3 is TGCAGCGTGTCCTTCTCGCCGCCGGAGTATTTT. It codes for CSVSFSPPEYF.

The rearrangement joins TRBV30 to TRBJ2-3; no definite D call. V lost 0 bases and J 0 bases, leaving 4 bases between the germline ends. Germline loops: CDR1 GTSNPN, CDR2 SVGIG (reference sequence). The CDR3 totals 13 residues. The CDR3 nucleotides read TGTGCCTGGAGTGTCTGGAGCACAGATACGCAGTATTTT. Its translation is CAWSVWSTDTQYF.

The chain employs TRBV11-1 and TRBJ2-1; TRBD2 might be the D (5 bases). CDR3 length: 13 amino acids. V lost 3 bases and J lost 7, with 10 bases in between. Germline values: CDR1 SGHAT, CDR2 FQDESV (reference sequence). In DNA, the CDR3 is TGTGCCAGCAGCTTCAGCGGTGTGAATGAGCAGTTCTTC. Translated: CASSFSGVNEQFF.

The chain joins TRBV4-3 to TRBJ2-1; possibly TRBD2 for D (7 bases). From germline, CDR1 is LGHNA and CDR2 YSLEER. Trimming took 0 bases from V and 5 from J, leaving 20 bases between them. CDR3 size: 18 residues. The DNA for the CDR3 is TGCGCCAGCAGCCAAGATAGAGGGGGGAGGGAGGTACACAATGAGCAGTTCTTC. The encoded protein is CASSQDRGGREVHNEQFF.

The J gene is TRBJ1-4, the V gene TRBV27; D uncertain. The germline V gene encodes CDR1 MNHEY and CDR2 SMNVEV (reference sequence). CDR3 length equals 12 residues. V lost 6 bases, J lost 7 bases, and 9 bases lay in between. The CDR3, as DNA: TGTGCCAGCAGGGATCGAGGTGAAAAACTGTTTTTT. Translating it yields CASRDRGEKLFF.

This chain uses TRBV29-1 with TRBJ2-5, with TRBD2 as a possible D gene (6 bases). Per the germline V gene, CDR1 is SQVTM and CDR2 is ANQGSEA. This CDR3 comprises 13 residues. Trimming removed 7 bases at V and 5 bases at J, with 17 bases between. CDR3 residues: CSGYEGTGETQYF. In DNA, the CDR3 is TGCAGCGGGTATGAAGGGACTGGGGAGACCCAGTACTTC.

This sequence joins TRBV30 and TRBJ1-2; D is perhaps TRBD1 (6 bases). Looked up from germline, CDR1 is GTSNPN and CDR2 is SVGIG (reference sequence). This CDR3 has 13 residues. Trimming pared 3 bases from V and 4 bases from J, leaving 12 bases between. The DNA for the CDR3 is TGTGCCTGGAGGGGACACTCTCCCTATGGCTACACCTTC. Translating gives CAWRGHSPYGYTF.